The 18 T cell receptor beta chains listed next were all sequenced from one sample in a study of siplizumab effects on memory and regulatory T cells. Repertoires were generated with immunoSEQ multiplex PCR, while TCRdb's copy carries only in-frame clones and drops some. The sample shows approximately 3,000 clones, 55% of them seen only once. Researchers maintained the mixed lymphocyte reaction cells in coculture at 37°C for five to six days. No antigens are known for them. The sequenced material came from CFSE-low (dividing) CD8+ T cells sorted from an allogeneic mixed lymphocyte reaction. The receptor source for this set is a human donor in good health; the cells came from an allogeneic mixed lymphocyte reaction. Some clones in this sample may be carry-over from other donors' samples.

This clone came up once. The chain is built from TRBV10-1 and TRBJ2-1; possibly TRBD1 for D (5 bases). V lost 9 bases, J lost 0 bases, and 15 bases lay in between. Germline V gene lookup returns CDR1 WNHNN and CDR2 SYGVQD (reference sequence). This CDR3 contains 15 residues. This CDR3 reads CASSLDRSSYNEQFF. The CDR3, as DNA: TGCGCCAGTTCCCTAGACAGAAGCTCCTACAATGAGCAGTTCTTC.

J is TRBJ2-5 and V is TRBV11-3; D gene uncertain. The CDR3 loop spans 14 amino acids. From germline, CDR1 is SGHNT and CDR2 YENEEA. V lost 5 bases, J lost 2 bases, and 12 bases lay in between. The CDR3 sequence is CASSGPPIQETQYF. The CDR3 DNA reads TGTGCCAGCAGCGGTCCTCCCATACAAGAGACCCAGTACTTC.

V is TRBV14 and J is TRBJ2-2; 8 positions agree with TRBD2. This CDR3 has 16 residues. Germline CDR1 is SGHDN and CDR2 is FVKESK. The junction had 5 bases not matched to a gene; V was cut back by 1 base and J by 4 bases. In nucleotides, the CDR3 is TGTGCCAGCAGCCAAGTAGGGACTAGTATCACCGGGGAGCTGTTTTTT. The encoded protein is CASSQVGTSITGELFF.

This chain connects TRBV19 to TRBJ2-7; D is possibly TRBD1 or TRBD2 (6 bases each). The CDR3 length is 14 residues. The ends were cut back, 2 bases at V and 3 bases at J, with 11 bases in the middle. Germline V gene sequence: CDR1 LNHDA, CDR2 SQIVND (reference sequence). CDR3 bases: TGTGCCAGTAGTATATCGGGGGCCGGCTACGAGCAGTACTTC. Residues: CASSISGAGYEQYF.

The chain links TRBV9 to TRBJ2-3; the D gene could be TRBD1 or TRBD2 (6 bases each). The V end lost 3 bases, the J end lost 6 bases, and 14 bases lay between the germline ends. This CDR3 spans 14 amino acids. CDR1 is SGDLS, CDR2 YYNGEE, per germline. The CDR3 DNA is TGTGCCAGCAGCGCCTCCGGGGGCTGGGATACGCAGTATTTT. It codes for CASSASGGWDTQYF.

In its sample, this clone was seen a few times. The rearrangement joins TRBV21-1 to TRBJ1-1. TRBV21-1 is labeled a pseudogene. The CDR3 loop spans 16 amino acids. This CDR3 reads CASSKDTQTVDTEAFF. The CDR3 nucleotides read TGTGCCAGCAGCAAAGACACACAAACTGTGGACACTGAAGCTTTCTTT.

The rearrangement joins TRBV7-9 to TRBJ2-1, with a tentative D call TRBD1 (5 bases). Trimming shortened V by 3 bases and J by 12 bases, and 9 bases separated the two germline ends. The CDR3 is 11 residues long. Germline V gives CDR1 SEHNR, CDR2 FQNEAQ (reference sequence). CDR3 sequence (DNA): TGTGCCAGCAGCTTGGGCCAGGGGCAGTTCTTC. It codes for CASSLGQGQFF.

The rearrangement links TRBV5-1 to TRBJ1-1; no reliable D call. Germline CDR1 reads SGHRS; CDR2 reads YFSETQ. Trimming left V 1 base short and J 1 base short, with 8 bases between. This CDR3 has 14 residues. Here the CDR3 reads CASSLRYANTEAFF. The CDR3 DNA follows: TGCGCCAGCAGCTTGCGCTACGCGAACACTGAAGCTTTCTTT.

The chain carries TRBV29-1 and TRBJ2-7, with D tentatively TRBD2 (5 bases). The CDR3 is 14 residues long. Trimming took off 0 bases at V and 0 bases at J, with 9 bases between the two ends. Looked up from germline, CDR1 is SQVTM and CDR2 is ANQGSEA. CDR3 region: CSVEDRGSSYEQYF. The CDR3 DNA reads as TGCAGCGTTGAAGATCGGGGTAGCTCCTACGAGCAGTACTTC.

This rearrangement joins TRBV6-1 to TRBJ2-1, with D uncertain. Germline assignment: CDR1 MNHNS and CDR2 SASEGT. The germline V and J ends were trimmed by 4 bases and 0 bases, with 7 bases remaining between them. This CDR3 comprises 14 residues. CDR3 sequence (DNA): TGTGCCAGCAGTGTTCAAAGCTCCTACAATGAGCAGTTCTTC. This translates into CASSVQSSYNEQFF.

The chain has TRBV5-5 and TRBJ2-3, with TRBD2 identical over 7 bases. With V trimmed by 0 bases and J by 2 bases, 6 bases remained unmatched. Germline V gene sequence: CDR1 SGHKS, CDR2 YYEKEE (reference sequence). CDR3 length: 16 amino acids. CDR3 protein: CASSLVVGGITDTQYF. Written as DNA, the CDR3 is TGTGCCAGCAGCTTGGTGGTGGGAGGGATCACAGATACGCAGTATTTT.

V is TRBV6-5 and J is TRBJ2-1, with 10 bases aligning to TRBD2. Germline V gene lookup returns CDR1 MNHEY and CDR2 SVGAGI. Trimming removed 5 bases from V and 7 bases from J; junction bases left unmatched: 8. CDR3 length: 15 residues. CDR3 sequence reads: CASSGSGGALNEQFF. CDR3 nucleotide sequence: TGTGCCAGCAGTGGGAGCGGGGGGGCCCTAAATGAGCAGTTCTTC.

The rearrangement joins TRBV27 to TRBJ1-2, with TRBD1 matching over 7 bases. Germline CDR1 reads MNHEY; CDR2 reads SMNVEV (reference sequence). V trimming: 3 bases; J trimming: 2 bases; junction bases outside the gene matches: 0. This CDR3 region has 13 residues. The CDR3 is CASSLGQNYGYTF. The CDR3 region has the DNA TGTGCCAGCAGTTTGGGACAGAACTATGGCTACACCTTC.

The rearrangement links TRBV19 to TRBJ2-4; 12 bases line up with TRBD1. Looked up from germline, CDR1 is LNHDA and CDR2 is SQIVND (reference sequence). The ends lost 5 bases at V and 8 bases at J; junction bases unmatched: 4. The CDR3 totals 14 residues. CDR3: CASSPGTGGYIQYF. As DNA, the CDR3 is TGTGCCAGTAGTCCCGGGACAGGGGGCTACATTCAGTACTTC. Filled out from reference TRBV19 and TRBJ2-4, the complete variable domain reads DGGITQSPKYLFRKEGQNVTLSCEQNLNHDAMYWYRQDPGQGLRLIYYSQIVNDFQKGDIAEGYSVSREKKESFPLTVTSAQKNPTAFYLCASSPGTGGYIQYFGAGTRLSVL.

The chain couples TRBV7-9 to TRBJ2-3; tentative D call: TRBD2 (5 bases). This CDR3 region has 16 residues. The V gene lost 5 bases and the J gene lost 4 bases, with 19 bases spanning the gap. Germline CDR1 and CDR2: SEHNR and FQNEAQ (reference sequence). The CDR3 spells CASSPRGGFEADTQYF. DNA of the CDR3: TGTGCCAGCAGCCCCCGCGGCGGGTTTGAGGCAGATACGCAGTATTTT.

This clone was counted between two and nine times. The CDR3 nucleotides are TGTGCCAGCAGTGAAGAGCGACAGGGGTATCAGCCCCAGCATTTT. This gives the protein CASSEERQGYQPQHF. V gene TRBV2 combines with J gene TRBJ1-5; TRBD1 matches 8 bases. Germline values: CDR1 SNHLY, CDR2 FYNNEI. V gave up 1 base and J gave up 5 bases; unmatched junction bases: 4. There are 15 residues in the CDR3.

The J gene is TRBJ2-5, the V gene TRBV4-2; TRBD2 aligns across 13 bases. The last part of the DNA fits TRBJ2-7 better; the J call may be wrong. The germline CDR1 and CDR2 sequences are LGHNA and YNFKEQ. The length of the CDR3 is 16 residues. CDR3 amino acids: CASSQAGTSGTYEQYF. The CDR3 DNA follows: TGTGCCAGCAGCCAAGCCGGGACTAGCGGGACCTACGAGCAGTACTTC.

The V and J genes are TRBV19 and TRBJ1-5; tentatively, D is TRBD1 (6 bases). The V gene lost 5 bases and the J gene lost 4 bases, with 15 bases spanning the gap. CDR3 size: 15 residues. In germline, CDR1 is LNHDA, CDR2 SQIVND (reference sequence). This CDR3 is CASSAGHRSNQPQHF. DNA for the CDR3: TGTGCCAGTAGTGCGGGACACCGGAGTAATCAGCCCCAGCATTTT.